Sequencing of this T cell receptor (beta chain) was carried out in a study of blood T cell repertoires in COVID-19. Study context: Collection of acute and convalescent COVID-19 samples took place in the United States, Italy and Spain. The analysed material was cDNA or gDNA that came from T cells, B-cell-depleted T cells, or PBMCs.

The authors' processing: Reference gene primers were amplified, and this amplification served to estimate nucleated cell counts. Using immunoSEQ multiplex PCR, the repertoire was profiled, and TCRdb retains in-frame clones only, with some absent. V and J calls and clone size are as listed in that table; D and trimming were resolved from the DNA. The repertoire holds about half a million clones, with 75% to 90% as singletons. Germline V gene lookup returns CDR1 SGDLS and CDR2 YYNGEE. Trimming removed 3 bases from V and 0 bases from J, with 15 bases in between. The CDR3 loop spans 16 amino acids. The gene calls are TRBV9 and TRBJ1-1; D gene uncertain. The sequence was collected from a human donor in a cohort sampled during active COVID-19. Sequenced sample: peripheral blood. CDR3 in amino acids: CASSALSFSVNTEAFF. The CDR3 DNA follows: TGTGCCAGCAGCGCCTTGTCGTTCAGCGTGAACACTGAAGCTTTCTTT.